The 13 T cell receptor beta chains reported below all come from one sample, sequenced in a study of blood T cell repertoires in COVID-19. Only in-frame clones appear in the TCRdb table, and some are missing; sequencing was by immunoSEQ multiplex PCR. The data contain 250,000 or so clones, 87% of them seen just once; the ten biggest clones take up approximately 2.8%. The sample was PBMCs or T cells enriched from blood (not recorded which). The receptors here all came from a young woman with acute COVID-19.

The V and J genes are TRBV6-5 and TRBJ2-5; D gene uncertain. The germline V gene has CDR1 MNHEY and CDR2 SVGAGI. There are 14 residues in the CDR3. V lost 2 bases, J lost 5 bases, and 12 bases lay in between. DNA of the CDR3: TGTGCCAGCAGTTACAATCTAGATAAGGAGACCCAGTACTTC. This gives the protein CASSYNLDKETQYF.

The rearrangement uses TRBV7-2 and TRBJ1-6; D gene uncertain. The CDR3 is made up of 18 amino acids. In germline, CDR1 is SGHTA, CDR2 FQGNSA. The ends were cut back, 1 base at V and 0 bases at J, with 13 bases in the middle. DNA of the CDR3: TGTGCCAGCAGCTTAGGAGATGGAGAAGCCTCCTATAATTCACCCCTCCACTTT. Translating it yields CASSLGDGEASYNSPLHF.

This chain uses TRBV28 with TRBJ2-3; D is perhaps TRBD2 (6 bases). Trimming cost V 2 bases and J 1 base, with 10 bases left between them. The CDR3 loop spans 15 amino acids. The germline V gene has CDR1 MDHEN and CDR2 SYDVKM. CDR3 DNA sequence: TGTGCCAGCAGTTTAGTGGGGACTCGCACAGATACGCAGTATTTT. Its translation: CASSLVGTRTDTQYF.

The chain recombines TRBV19 with TRBJ1-6; 8 bases line up with TRBD1. With 5 bases clipped from V and 7 bases from J, the junction kept 10 bases outside the gene matches. This CDR3 is 16 amino acids long. Germline V gene data show CDR1 as LNHDA and CDR2 as SQIVND (reference sequence). CDR3 nucleotides: TGTGCCAGTAGTTTACTGCCTACAGGGGGGAATTCACCCCTCCACTTT. Its protein is CASSLLPTGGNSPLHF.

The chain carries TRBV5-1 and TRBJ1-1, with D possibly matching TRBD1 (5 bases). V lost 0 bases, J lost 1 base, and 7 bases lay in between. The CDR3 runs to 14 residues. The germline V gene has CDR1 SGHRS and CDR2 YFSETQ. DNA for the CDR3: TGCGCCAGCAGCTTGGGGGGCGCGAACACTGAAGCTTTCTTT. Protein sequence: CASSLGGANTEAFF.

The V call is TRBV4-3, the J call TRBJ2-7; a possible D gene is TRBD1 (5 bases). V was clipped by 0 bases and J by 3 bases, with 21 bases between them. CDR1 and CDR2 (germline): LGHNA, YSLEER. The CDR3 has 18 amino acids. CDR3 protein: CASSQDQTPLLGVYEQYF. The CDR3 region has the DNA TGCGCCAGCAGCCAAGATCAGACCCCACTGCTAGGGGTCTACGAGCAGTACTTC.

The J gene is TRBJ2-3, the V gene TRBV6-4; possibly TRBD2 for D (5 bases). Trimming took off 3 bases at V and 0 bases at J, with 10 bases between the two ends. Germline loops: CDR1 MRHNA, CDR2 SNTAGT. CDR3 size: 15 residues. Here the CDR3 DNA reads TGTGCCAGCAGTGAATCCGGGGAAAGCACAGATACGCAGTATTTT. Its translation is CASSESGESTDTQYF.

The J gene is TRBJ1-2, the V gene TRBV4-3; D may be TRBD1 (5 bases). From germline, CDR1 is LGHNA and CDR2 YSLEER. V lost 2 bases and J lost 4, with 17 bases in between. The CDR3 sequence is 16 residues long. Written as DNA, the CDR3 is TGCGCCAGCAGCCAACAGGGACTTCTCCCTACCTATGGCTACACCTTC. Residues: CASSQQGLLPTYGYTF.

CDR3 in amino acids: CASSLAITGGEQYF. The CDR3, as DNA: TGTGCCAGCAGCTTGGCCATCACGGGAGGCGAGCAGTACTTC. The J gene is TRBJ2-7, the V gene TRBV7-9; 7 positions agree with TRBD2. From germline, CDR1 is SEHNR and CDR2 FQNEAQ (reference sequence). CDR3 length: 14 amino acids. Trimming at V came to 3 bases and at J to 6 bases, leaving 8 bases not matched to a gene.

V usage is TRBV27 and J usage is TRBJ2-1; D perhaps matches TRBD1 (5 bases). V was clipped by 5 bases and J by 2 bases, with 13 bases between them. Germline V gene sequence: CDR1 MNHEY, CDR2 SMNVEV (reference sequence). The length of the CDR3 is 15 residues. CDR3 residues: CASSVKQETYNEQFF. CDR3 coding DNA: TGTGCCAGCAGTGTAAAACAGGAAACCTACAATGAGCAGTTCTTC.

The chain recombines TRBV6-6 with TRBJ1-2; possibly TRBD1 for D (5 bases). This CDR3 has 12 amino acids. Germline V CDR1 and CDR2: MNHNY, SVGAGI (reference sequence). V was trimmed by 7 bases and J by 7 bases, leaving 13 bases between them. The CDR3 region has the DNA TGTGCCAGCACCTTGGGGGGGAGTGGCTACACCTTC. Translating it yields CASTLGGSGYTF.

The rearrangement joins TRBV7-2 to TRBJ2-5; D remains unclear. This CDR3 is 15 amino acids long. V shed 5 bases and J shed 5 bases, with 18 bases lying between them. CDR1 and CDR2 from the germline V gene are SGHTA and FQGNSA. CDR3 residues: CASSPRGEIPETQYF. The CDR3 DNA reads TGTGCCAGCAGCCCCCGAGGAGAGATACCGGAGACCCAGTACTTC. Using reference TRBV7-2 and TRBJ2-5 for the parts outside the CDR3, the full variable domain is GAGVSQSPSNKVTEKGKDVELRCDPISGHTALYWYRQSLGQGLEFLIYFQGNSAPDKSGLPSDRFSAERTGGSVSTLTIQRTQQEDSAVYLCASSPRGEIPETQYFGPGTRLLVL.

The genes are TRBV19 and TRBJ2-1, with a weak D call TRBD1 (6 bases). With 5 bases removed from V and 3 bases from J, the gap between germline ends came to 11 bases. There are 14 residues in the CDR3. Germline-derived CDR1 and CDR2 are LNHDA and SQIVND (reference sequence). Here the CDR3 reads CASSPRGNYNEQFF. The CDR3 region has the DNA TGTGCCAGTAGTCCGAGGGGGAACTACAATGAGCAGTTCTTC.